The entry that follows covers one T cell receptor beta chain sequence. Antigen unknown. This sample was taken from a study of cytomegalovirus exposure and HLA in healthy donors. Study-level findings and limits: It was reported that TCR beta sequences correctly inferred the HLA-A and HLA-B alleles for most subjects. Clonal expansion was found to be greater in HLA-associated TCR beta chains than in equally common others in a later analysis. Among TCR beta chains, those listed as cytomegalovirus-associated numbered under 200.

This CDR3 is built from 15 residues. Germline CDR1 is MNHEY and CDR2 is SMNVEV (reference sequence). The study ran its PCR with 60 Vbeta and 13 Jbeta primers. The table came from immunoSEQ multiplex PCR; TCRdb's copy has only in-frame clones and leaves some out. The profile shows 75,000 to 90,000 clones, roughly 85% of them singletons. The source material was PBMCs. V gene TRBV27 combines with J gene TRBJ2-5, with D possibly matching TRBD2 (6 bases). Matching the DNA end better, TRBJ2-7 makes the J call doubtful. This sequence originates from a man between 35 and 55 years old in good health and CMV-seropositive. For the CDR3, the DNA is TGTGCCAGCAGTTTATCGATCGGGGGACCGTACGAGCAGTACTTC. Translation gives CASSLSIGGPYEQYF.